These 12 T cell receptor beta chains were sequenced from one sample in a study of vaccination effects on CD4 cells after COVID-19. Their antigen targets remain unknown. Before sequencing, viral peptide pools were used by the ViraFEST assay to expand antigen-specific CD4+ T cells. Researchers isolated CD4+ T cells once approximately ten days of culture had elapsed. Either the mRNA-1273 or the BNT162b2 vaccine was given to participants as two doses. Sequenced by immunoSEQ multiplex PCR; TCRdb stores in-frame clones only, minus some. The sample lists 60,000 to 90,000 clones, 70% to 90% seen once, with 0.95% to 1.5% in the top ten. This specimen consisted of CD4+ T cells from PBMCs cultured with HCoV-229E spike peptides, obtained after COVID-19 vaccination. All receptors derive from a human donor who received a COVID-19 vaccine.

CDR3 nucleotide sequence: TGTGCCATCAGGTCAAGCGGGGTACAAGAGACCCAGTACTTC. The encoded protein is CAIRSSGVQETQYF. The chain employs TRBV10-3 and TRBJ2-5; TRBD2 matches at 7 bases. The germline V gene encodes CDR1 ENHRY and CDR2 SYGVKD. This CDR3 comprises 14 residues. After removal of 6 bases from V and 2 bases from J, the junction contained 6 bases not matched to a gene.

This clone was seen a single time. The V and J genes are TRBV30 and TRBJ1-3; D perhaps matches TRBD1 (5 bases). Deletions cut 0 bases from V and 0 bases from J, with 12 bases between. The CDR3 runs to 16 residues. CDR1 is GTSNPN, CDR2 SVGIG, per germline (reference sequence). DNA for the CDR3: TGTGCCTGGAGTGTTCGAAATAGGGGCTCTGGAAACACCATATATTTT. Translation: CAWSVRNRGSGNTIYF.

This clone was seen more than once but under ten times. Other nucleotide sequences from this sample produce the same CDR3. The CDR3 reads CASSAGGHGYTF. DNA for the CDR3: TGCGCCAGCAGCGCAGGGGGCCATGGCTACACCTTC. This chain links TRBV5-1 with TRBJ1-2, with 8 bases lining up with TRBD1. Germline values: CDR1 SGHRS, CDR2 YFSETQ. The V segment lost 4 bases and the J segment 6 bases; nucleotides outside the gene matches: 2. The CDR3 runs to 12 residues.

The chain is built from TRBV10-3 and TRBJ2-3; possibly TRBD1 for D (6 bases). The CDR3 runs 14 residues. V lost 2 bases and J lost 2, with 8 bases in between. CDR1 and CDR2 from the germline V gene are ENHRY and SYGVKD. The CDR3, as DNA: TGTGCCATCAGTGAGCAGGGGACCACAGATACGCAGTATTTT. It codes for CAISEQGTTDTQYF.

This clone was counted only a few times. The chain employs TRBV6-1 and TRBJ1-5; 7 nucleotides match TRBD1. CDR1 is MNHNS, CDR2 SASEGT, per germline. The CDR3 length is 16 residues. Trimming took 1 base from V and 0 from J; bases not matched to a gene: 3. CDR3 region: CASSEGDSNSNQPQHF. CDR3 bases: TGTGCCAGCAGTGAAGGGGACAGCAATAGCAATCAGCCCCAGCATTTT.

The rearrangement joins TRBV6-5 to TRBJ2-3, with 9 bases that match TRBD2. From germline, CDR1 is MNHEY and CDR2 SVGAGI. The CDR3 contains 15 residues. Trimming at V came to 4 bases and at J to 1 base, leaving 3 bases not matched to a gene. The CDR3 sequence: CASSSAGGGTDTQYF. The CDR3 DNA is TGTGCCAGCAGTTCTGCGGGGGGGGGCACAGATACGCAGTATTTT.

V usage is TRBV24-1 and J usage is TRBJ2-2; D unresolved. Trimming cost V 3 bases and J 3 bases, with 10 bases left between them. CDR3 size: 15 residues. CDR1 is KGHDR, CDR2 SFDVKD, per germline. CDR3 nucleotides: TGTGCCACCAGTGATAGTGGTCAGTACACCGGGGAGCTGTTTTTT. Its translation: CATSDSGQYTGELFF.

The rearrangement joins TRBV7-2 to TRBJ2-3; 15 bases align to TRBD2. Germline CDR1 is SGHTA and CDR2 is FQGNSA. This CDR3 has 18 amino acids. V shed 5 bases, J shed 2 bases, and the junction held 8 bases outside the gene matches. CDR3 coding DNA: TGTGCCAGCAGCCCCTGGACTAGCGGGGGGGCAGTCACAGATACGCAGTATTTT. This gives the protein CASSPWTSGGAVTDTQYF.

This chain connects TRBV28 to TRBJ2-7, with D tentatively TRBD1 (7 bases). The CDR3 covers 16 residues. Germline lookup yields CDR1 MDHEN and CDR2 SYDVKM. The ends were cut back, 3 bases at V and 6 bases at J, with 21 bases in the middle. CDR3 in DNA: TGTGCCAGCAGTTTGGGGCAGGGGGGAGATTCGATCGAGCAGTACGTC. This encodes CASSLGQGGDSIEQYV.

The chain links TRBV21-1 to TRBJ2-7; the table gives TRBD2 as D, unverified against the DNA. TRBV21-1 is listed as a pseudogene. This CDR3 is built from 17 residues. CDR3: CASSSRTSGRSSYEQYV. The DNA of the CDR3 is TGTGCCAGCAGCAGCCGGACTAGCGGGAGGAGCTCCTACGAGCAGTACGTC.

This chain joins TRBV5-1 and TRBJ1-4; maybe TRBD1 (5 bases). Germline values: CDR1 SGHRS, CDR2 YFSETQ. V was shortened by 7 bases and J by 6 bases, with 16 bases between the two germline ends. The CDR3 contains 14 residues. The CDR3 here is CASCPGTADEKLFF. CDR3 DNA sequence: TGCGCCAGCTGCCCCGGGACCGCCGATGAAAAACTGTTTTTT.

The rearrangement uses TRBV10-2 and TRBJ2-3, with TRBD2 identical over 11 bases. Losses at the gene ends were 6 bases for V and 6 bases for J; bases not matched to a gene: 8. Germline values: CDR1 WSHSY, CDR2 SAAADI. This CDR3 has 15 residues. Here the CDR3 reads CASRLLAGETDTQYF. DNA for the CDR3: TGCGCCAGCAGGCTACTAGCGGGGGAGACGGATACGCAGTATTTT.